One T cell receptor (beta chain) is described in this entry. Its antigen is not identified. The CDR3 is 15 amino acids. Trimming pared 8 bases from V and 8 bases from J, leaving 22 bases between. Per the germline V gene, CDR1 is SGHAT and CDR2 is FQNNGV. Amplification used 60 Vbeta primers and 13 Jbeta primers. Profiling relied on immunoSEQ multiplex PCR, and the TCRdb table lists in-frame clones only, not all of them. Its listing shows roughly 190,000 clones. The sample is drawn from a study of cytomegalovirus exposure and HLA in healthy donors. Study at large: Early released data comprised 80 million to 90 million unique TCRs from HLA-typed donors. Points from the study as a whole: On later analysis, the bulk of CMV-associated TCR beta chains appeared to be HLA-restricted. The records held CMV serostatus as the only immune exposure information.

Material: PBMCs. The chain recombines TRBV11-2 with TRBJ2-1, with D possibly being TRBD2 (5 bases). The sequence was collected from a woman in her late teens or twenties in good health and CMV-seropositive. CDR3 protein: CASRRRPEGLDEQFF. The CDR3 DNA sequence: TGTGCCAGCCGAAGGAGGCCCGAGGGCCTCGATGAGCAGTTCTTC.